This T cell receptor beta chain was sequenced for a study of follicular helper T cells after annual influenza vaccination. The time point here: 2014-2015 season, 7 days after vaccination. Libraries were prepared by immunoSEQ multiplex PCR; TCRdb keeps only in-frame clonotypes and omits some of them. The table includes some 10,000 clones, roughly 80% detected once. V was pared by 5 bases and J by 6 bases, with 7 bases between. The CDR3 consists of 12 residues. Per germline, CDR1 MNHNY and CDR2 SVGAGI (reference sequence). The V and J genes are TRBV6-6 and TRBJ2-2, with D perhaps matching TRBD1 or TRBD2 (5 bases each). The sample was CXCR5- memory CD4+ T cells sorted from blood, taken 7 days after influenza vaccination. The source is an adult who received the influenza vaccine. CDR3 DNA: TGTGCCAGCAGTCGGGGCCCCGGGGAGCTGTTTTTT. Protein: CASSRGPGELFF.